Listed below are T cell receptor beta chains from one sample, sequenced in a study of early T cells in non-severe SARS-CoV-2 infection. TCRdb reprocessed the 5' RACE reads via MiXCR and lists one record per CDR3 protein. The table records 26,000 or so distinct CDR3 sequences, more than 4.5% of them present only once. What was sequenced was whole blood. The receptors come from an adult who was a healthcare worker with PCR-confirmed SARS-CoV-2 infection or an uninfected control (not recorded which). Both conserved end residues are trimmed from each CDR3.

v_call cdr3_length cdr3_aa
TRBV5-6 9 ASSFLGEQF
TRBV6-6 13 ASSPLAGYYNEQF
TRBV5-4 11 ASRGQGYNEQF
TRBV7-8 14 ASSLVMGEANYGYT
TRBV12-3/TRBV12-4 10 ASSGGVTEAF
TRBV6-1 8 ASGDKWAF
TRBV18 12 ASSPPTVNYGYT
TRBV7-2 13 ASSLAGGTGNTIY
TRBV12-3/TRBV12-4 12 ASSLRDRFYGYT
TRBV6-2/TRBV6-3 12 ASSWTSLTGELF
TRBV4-3 11 ASSQPGQSEQF
TRBV7-9 9 ASSSLAGFT
TRBV6-6 13 ASRSLAGGYNEQF
TRBV18 11 ASSPPENTEAF
TRBV2 10 ASGWGTDTQY
TRBV10-3 13 AISGRDRGSGELF
TRBV6-2/TRBV6-3 13 ASGEGPWQGDEAF
TRBV7-3 13 ASSPGLAGSDTQY
TRBV24-1 15 ATSDPVEGGEKETQY
TRBV19 15 ASSEPRAGTSYNEQF
TRBV27 14 ASSLRRAPSTDTQY
TRBV27 14 ASSLLDRSSAGELF
TRBV10-3 14 AISGVGDRANTEAF
TRBV6-5 12 ASRPGSGVQPQH
TRBV14 11 ASSPDRVTEAF
TRBV6-1 11 AGRRQGDTEAF
TRBV19 16 ASSISSGGAVSYNEQF
TRBV20-1 14 SAELAGASGTDTQY
TRBV7-9 11 ASSGQGAYEQY
TRBV6-1 10 ASSDWDTEAF
TRBV11-2 11 ASSFGEKETQY
TRBV27 13 ASSLLLRGTGELF